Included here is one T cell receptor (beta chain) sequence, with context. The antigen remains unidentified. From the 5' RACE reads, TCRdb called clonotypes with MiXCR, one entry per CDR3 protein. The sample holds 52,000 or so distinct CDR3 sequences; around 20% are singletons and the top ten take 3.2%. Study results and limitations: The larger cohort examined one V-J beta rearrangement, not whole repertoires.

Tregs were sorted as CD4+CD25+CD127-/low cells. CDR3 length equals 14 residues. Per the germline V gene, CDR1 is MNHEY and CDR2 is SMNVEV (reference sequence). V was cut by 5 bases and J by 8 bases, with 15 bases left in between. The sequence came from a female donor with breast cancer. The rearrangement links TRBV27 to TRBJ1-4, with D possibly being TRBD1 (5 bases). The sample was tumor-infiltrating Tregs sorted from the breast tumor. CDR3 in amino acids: CASSQIPGGEKLFF. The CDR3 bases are TGTGCCAGCAGTCAGATACCCGGGGGGGAAAAACTGTTTTTT.